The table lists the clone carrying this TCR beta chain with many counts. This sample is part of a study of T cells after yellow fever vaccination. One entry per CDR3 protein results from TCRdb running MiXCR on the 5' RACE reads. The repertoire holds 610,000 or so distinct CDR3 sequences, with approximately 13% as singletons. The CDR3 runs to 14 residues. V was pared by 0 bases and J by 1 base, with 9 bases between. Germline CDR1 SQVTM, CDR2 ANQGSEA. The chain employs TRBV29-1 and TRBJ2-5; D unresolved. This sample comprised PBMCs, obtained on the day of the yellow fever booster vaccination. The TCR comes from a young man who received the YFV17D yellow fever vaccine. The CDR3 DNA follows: TGCAGCGTTGAAGATCACCCAGGCCAAGAGACCCAGTACTTC. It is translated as CSVEDHPGQETQYF.